This T cell receptor (beta chain) was found in a study of T cells in localized non-small cell lung cancer. Study results and caveats: The study sequenced only one region of the tumor. As a result, intratumor heterogeneity could not be excluded and remains possible. Within adjacent lung there appeared a median approximately 57 of the top 100 tumor clones.

Germline V lookup: CDR1 SGHAT, CDR2 FQDESV (reference sequence). V was trimmed by 4 bases and J by 1 base, leaving 16 bases between them. The CDR3 extends over 16 amino acids. This clone was seen a handful of times. Its specificity is unknown. The repertoire was sequenced with immunoSEQ multiplex PCR; TCRdb's copy has only in-frame clones and lacks some. The sample lists fewer than 100,000 clones, approximately 80% occurring once. The TCR comes from an older female donor with stage I lung adenocarcinoma. Sequencing used peripheral blood, obtained before any cancer treatment. The chain joins TRBV11-1 to TRBJ2-5, with D unresolved. The CDR3: CASSSLFADVQETQYF. The CDR3 nucleotides are TGTGCCAGCAGCTCCCTCTTCGCAGACGTCCAAGAGACCCAGTACTTC.